This TCR beta chain comes out of a study of preoperative IRX-2 immunotherapy in early breast cancer. This clone was detected only once. The germline V gene has CDR1 MDHEN and CDR2 SYDVKM. The V end lost 2 bases, the J end lost 1 base, and 2 bases lay between the germline ends. There are 12 residues in the CDR3. Treatment reported: preoperative locoregional IRX-2 cytokine immunotherapy. Samples came from a phase Ib trial of preoperative locoregional IRX-2 cytokine immunotherapy. The data were produced by immunoSEQ multiplex PCR, yet TCRdb's version contains in-frame clones alone and is incomplete. The profile covers around 57,000 clones, with approximately 95% appearing a single time and approximately 1.8% taken by the ten largest.

Sample collection occurred from a patient treated with IRX-2 immunotherapy. The chain uses TRBV28 and TRBJ1-1; D call uncertain. The receptor comes from a human donor with breast cancer. CDR3: CASSLQNTEAFF. For the CDR3, the DNA is TGTGCCAGCAGTTTACAGAACACTGAAGCTTTCTTT.